This T cell receptor beta chain was captured in a study of post-analysis software for immune sequencing data. Findings and limits, study-wide: Roughly five TRBV segments occurring more often in patients than controls included TRBV5-6, TRBV5-1 and TRBV20-1.

Included in the TCR beta cDNA libraries were unique molecular identifiers. It was from about 0.98 to 11 million T cells that about 540,000 cDNA molecules came. TCRdb ran MiXCR on the PCR reads and lists one entry per CDR3 protein. The data show about 760,000 distinct CDR3 sequences, just under 30% seen once. Points on this clonotype: The antigen remains unidentified.

The germline V gene encodes CDR1 MGHRA and CDR2 YSYEKL. CDR3 length: 17 residues. The V end was cut by 0 bases, the J end by 5 bases, with 19 bases between. The V gene is TRBV4-1, the J gene TRBJ1-2; unclear D gene. Sequencing was done on a sample of blood. The receptor was isolated from a girl aged 10 to 17 with multiple sclerosis. The CDR3 loop is CASSQESGLRVGYGYTF. Written as DNA, the CDR3 is TGCGCCAGCAGCCAAGAGTCCGGCCTCAGAGTTGGGTATGGCTACACCTTC.